Following are 17 T cell receptor beta chains from one sample sequenced in a study of PD-1 blockade in classical Hodgkin lymphoma. Every single patient, without exception, relapsed after autologous stem cell transplantation, and brentuximab vedotin exposure varied. Generated by immunoSEQ multiplex PCR, the TCRdb table keeps only in-frame clones and is missing some. The table records approximately 100,000 clones, roughly 89% of them present only once. The sample consisted of peripheral blood mononuclear cells (PBMCs), taken at baseline. Receptor source: a human donor with classical Hodgkin lymphoma.

The chain links TRBV2 to TRBJ1-1; the D is unclear. The CDR3 has 16 residues. Trimming pared 7 bases from V and 1 base from J, leaving 19 bases between. Germline V gene lookup returns CDR1 SNHLY and CDR2 FYNNEI. The CDR3 protein is CASTLDRGGWNTEAFF. The CDR3, as DNA: TGTGCCAGCACGCTCGACCGCGGCGGGTGGAACACTGAAGCTTTCTTT.

The chain joins TRBV4-1 to TRBJ1-1; D gene unclear. Per the germline V gene, CDR1 is MGHRA and CDR2 is YSYEKL. The germline V and J ends were trimmed by 0 bases and 1 base, with 15 bases remaining between them. The CDR3 is 17 residues long. Here the CDR3 reads CASSQDRMPQTNTEAFF. In DNA, the CDR3 is TGCGCCAGCAGCCAAGACCGTATGCCCCAGACGAACACTGAAGCTTTCTTT.

The CDR3 sequence is CASSFASGIRETQYF. DNA of the CDR3: TGTGCCAGCAGCTTCGCTAGCGGGATTCGGGAGACCCAGTACTTC. The chain combines TRBV7-2 with TRBJ2-5; 9 bases match TRBD2. CDR1 is SGHTA and CDR2 is FQGNSA in the germline V gene. This CDR3 has 15 amino acids. The V segment lost 3 bases and the J segment 5 bases; nucleotides outside the gene matches: 7.

The chain carries TRBV5-4 and TRBJ2-5; D gene unclear. The CDR3 runs 15 residues. The V gene lost 2 bases and the J gene lost 5 bases, with 16 bases spanning the gap. Germline CDR1 reads SGHNT; CDR2 reads YYREEE (reference sequence). CDR3 in amino acids: CASSLQQWIGETQYF. CDR3 in DNA: TGTGCCAGCAGCTTACAACAGTGGATTGGCGAGACCCAGTACTTC. Full variable domain (missing parts from reference TRBV5-4 and TRBJ2-5): ETGVTQSPTHLIKTRGQQVTLRCSSQSGHNTVSWYQQALGQGPQFIFQYYREEENGRGNFPPRFSGLQFPNYSSELNVNALELDDSALYLCASSLQQWIGETQYFGPGTRLLVL.

V and J are TRBV30 and TRBJ2-1; the D gene is possibly TRBD1 (5 bases). The CDR3 sequence is 17 residues long. The V end lost 3 bases, the J end lost 0 bases, and 18 bases lay between the germline ends. Germline CDR1 reads GTSNPN; CDR2 reads SVGIG (reference sequence). Here the CDR3 reads CAWRGDYFARSYNEQFF. CDR3 nucleotides: TGTGCCTGGAGAGGGGATTATTTTGCGCGCTCCTACAATGAGCAGTTCTTC. Full variable domain (remainder filled in from reference TRBV30 and TRBJ2-1): SQTIHQWPATLVQPVGSPLSLECTVEGTSNPNLYWYRQAAGRGLQLLFYSVGIGQISSEVPQNLSASRPQDRQFILSSKKLLLSDSGFYLCAWRGDYFARSYNEQFFGPGTRLTVL.

The gene calls are TRBV28 and TRBJ1-2; TRBD1 is a possible D gene (6 bases). With 2 bases removed from V and 3 bases from J, the gap between germline ends came to 10 bases. The germline CDR1 and CDR2 sequences are MDHEN and SYDVKM. The CDR3 runs to 14 residues. The CDR3 is CASSLQGSHYGYTF. Written as DNA, the CDR3 is TGTGCCAGCAGTTTACAGGGGTCCCACTATGGCTACACCTTC.

V and J are TRBV27 and TRBJ2-7, with TRBD1 identical over 8 bases. The germline V gene has CDR1 MNHEY and CDR2 SMNVEV (reference sequence). This CDR3 is 14 amino acids long. Germline trimming cut 2 bases from V and 7 bases from J; bases unmatched to any gene: 7. This chain's CDR3 is CASSLGTGGWEQYF. In nucleotides, the CDR3 is TGTGCCAGCAGTTTAGGTACAGGGGGGTGGGAGCAGTACTTC.

The CDR3 DNA follows: TGTGCCACCAGCAAAGTTATTCAGGGGTATTATGGCTACACCTTC. It is translated as CATSKVIQGYYGYTF. V usage is TRBV15 and J usage is TRBJ1-2; possibly TRBD1 for D (6 bases). Germline V gene data show CDR1 as LNHNV and CDR2 as YYDKDF (reference sequence). Trimming took off 4 bases at V and 5 bases at J, with 17 bases between the two ends. CDR3 length: 15 residues.

This chain uses TRBV20-1 with TRBJ1-1; D unclear. V gave up 3 bases and J gave up 7 bases, with 6 bases separating them. There are 10 residues in the CDR3. Germline V lookup: CDR1 DFQATT, CDR2 SNEGSKA (reference sequence). The CDR3 protein is CSASVGEAFF. In DNA, the CDR3 is TGCAGTGCTAGTGTTGGTGAAGCTTTCTTT.

This chain uses TRBV30 with TRBJ1-1; tentatively, D is TRBD1 (5 bases). Germline V CDR1 and CDR2: GTSNPN, SVGIG (reference sequence). CDR3 size: 13 residues. Trimming pared 8 bases from V and 4 bases from J, leaving 17 bases between. CDR3 bases: TGTGCCGGTGACCGGGACCCGGGCACTGAAGCTTTCTTT. It yields the protein CAGDRDPGTEAFF.

The chain joins TRBV19 to TRBJ2-2; 7 nucleotides align to TRBD2. Germline lookup yields CDR1 LNHDA and CDR2 SQIVND (reference sequence). This CDR3 spans 15 amino acids. Trimming at V came to 3 bases and at J to 4 bases, leaving 5 bases not matched to a gene. DNA for the CDR3: TGTGCCAGTAGTATTGGGGGGGGACCCACCGGGGAGCTGTTTTTT. Protein product: CASSIGGGPTGELFF.

The genes are TRBV6-5 and TRBJ1-1; tentative D call: TRBD1 (6 bases). Germline V gene lookup returns CDR1 MNHEY and CDR2 SVGAGI. V lost 6 bases and J lost 0, with 14 bases in between. CDR3 length equals 15 residues. CDR3 bases: TGTGCCAGCAGCCGAAGTTGGGGGCTGAACACTGAAGCTTTCTTT. It encodes CASSRSWGLNTEAFF.

V usage is TRBV28 and J usage is TRBJ1-4; TRBD1 is a possible D gene (5 bases). The length of the CDR3 is 16 residues. Germline CDR1 MDHEN, CDR2 SYDVKM. Trimming pared 5 bases from V and 4 bases from J, leaving 17 bases between. The CDR3 region is CASSTPGGSFNEKLFF. The CDR3 DNA is TGTGCCAGCAGTACCCCGGGGGGGAGCTTTAATGAAAAACTGTTTTTT.

The CDR3 region has the DNA TGTGCCAGCAGCCCGTCGAACAGGGGTACTGGCTACACCTTC. Translation: CASSPSNRGTGYTF. This chain connects TRBV9 to TRBJ1-2; TRBD1 matches 7 bases. In germline, CDR1 is SGDLS, CDR2 YYNGEE. V lost 4 bases and J lost 7; bases outside the gene matches: 10. This CDR3 contains 14 residues.

This chain connects TRBV30 to TRBJ1-1, with TRBD1 as a possible D gene (5 bases). The CDR3 sequence is 14 residues long. The germline gives CDR1 GTSNPN, CDR2 SVGIG (reference sequence). V lost 1 base, J lost 1 base, and 10 bases lay in between. For the CDR3, the DNA is TGTGCCTGGAGTGAGACAGTAACGAACACTGAAGCTTTCTTT. Translation: CAWSETVTNTEAFF. Based on the CDR3 plus reference TRBV30 and TRBJ1-1, the full variable domain is SQTIHQWPATLVQPVGSPLSLECTVEGTSNPNLYWYRQAAGRGLQLLFYSVGIGQISSEVPQNLSASRPQDRQFILSSKKLLLSDSGFYLCAWSETVTNTEAFFGQGTRLTVV.

V gene TRBV2 combines with J gene TRBJ1-4, with D maybe TRBD1 (5 bases). Germline assignment: CDR1 SNHLY and CDR2 FYNNEI. V was clipped by 4 bases and J by 7 bases, with 10 bases between them. The CDR3 spans 13 residues. The CDR3 coding sequence is TGTGCCAGCAGTGGGGATCAGGGTGAAAAACTGTTTTTT. This sequence encodes CASSGDQGEKLFF.

The V gene is TRBV19, the J gene TRBJ2-5, with 15 bases fitting TRBD2. The germline gives CDR1 LNHDA, CDR2 SQIVND (reference sequence). V was clipped by 3 bases and J by 4 bases; unmatched bases: 6. The CDR3 length is 17 residues. CDR3 sequence reads: CASSIPRTSGRGETQYF. Here the CDR3 DNA reads TGTGCCAGTAGTATCCCCCGGACTAGCGGGAGGGGAGAGACCCAGTACTTC.